A single sample is the source of the 5 T cell receptor beta chains below, sequenced in a study of PD-1 blockade in classical Hodgkin lymphoma. Noted time point: cycle 4 day 1 (C4D1), after 5 to 7 weeks of nivolumab. Every single patient, without exception, relapsed after autologous stem cell transplantation, and brentuximab vedotin exposure varied. Negative selection with magnetic separation was used to purify CD4+ T cells from thawed PBMCs. Profiled with immunoSEQ multiplex PCR; TCRdb holds only in-frame clones, not every one. The sample yields under 20,000 clones, about three quarters seen once. The source was CD4+ T cells from blood, collected before the fourth cycle of nivolumab. The receptor set was obtained from a human donor with classical Hodgkin lymphoma.

The chain carries TRBV5-1 and TRBJ1-4; the match to TRBD1 covers 7 bases. This CDR3 has 15 residues. From germline, CDR1 is SGHRS and CDR2 YFSETQ. The J segment lost 3 bases and the V segment lost 5 bases, leaving 7 bases of the junction unmatched. CDR3 DNA sequence: TGCGCCAGCAGTTATCTTGGACAGGCTAATGAAAAACTGTTTTTT. Encoded protein: CASSYLGQANEKLFF.

This clone has just one count. V and J are TRBV19 and TRBJ2-3; D is undetermined. The CDR3 is 11 residues long. Trimming left V 0 bases short and J 7 bases short, with 2 bases between. Germline-derived CDR1 and CDR2 are LNHDA and SQIVND (reference sequence). The CDR3 nucleotides are TGTGCCAGTAGTATAGACTATACGCAGTATTTT. Protein sequence: CASSIDYTQYF. Full variable domain (outside the CDR3, taken from reference TRBV19 and TRBJ2-3): DGGITQSPKYLFRKEGQNVTLSCEQNLNHDAMYWYRQDPGQGLRLIYYSQIVNDFQKGDIAEGYSVSREKKESFPLTVTSAQKNPTAFYLCASSIDYTQYFGPGTRLTVL.

The chain recombines TRBV7-8 with TRBJ1-5, with D possibly matching TRBD1 (6 bases). Germline CDR1 and CDR2: SGHVS and FQNEAQ. Trimming removed 0 bases from V and 7 bases from J, with 19 bases in between. This CDR3 region has 17 residues. CDR3 amino acids: CASSLAPRTVLQQPQHF. For the CDR3, the DNA is TGTGCCAGCAGCTTAGCTCCTAGGACAGTCCTCCAACAGCCCCAGCATTTT.

V and J are TRBV29-1 and TRBJ1-2, with D perhaps TRBD1 (5 bases). Per germline, CDR1 SQVTM and CDR2 ANQGSEA. Trimming shortened V by 4 bases and J by 8 bases, and 17 bases separated the two germline ends. This CDR3 has 13 amino acids. This CDR3 reads CSVVAGREGGYTF. CDR3 nucleotide sequence: TGCAGCGTTGTGGCAGGGAGGGAGGGAGGCTACACCTTC.

The V and J genes are TRBV14 and TRBJ2-1; 8 bases are a match to TRBD1. J lost 3 bases, V lost 4 bases, and 8 bases had no gene match. The CDR3 contains 16 residues. Germline loops: CDR1 SGHDN, CDR2 FVKESK. The CDR3 DNA is TGTGCCAGCAGCCGCGGACAGGGATGGTACTACAATGAGCAGTTCTTC. It translates to CASSRGQGWYYNEQFF. The variable domain in full, with the rest retrieved from reference TRBV14 and TRBJ2-1, is EAGVTQFPSHSVIEKGQTVTLRCDPISGHDNLYWYRRVMGKEIKFLLHFVKESKQDESGMPNNRFLAERTGGTYSTLKVQPAELEDSGVYFCASSRGQGWYYNEQFFGPGTRLTVL.